This entry describes one T cell receptor (beta chain). Its antigen is unknown. No base quality values were provided; no much bigger clone lies one nucleotide off. This sample was taken from a study of blood T cell repertoires in COVID-19 (dated by TCRdb to the early 2020s). About the study as a whole: Collaborator samples came from the United States, Italy and Spain and covered acute and convalescent phases of COVID-19. The prospective study material was composed of cDNA or gDNA derived from T cells, B-cell-depleted T cells, or PBMCs. The dataset comprised deeply sampled blood TCRbeta repertoires from subjects exposed to, actively infected with, or recovered from COVID-19. A freely available public database, intended as a resource for researchers studying the immune response to SARS-CoV-2, is where the repertoires were released. Samples were obtained from the ongoing ImmuneRACE study (first 160 participants) and from 1,000 to 1,500 subjects provided by 6 global collaborators. Nearly every sample came with metadata listing a de-identified subject ID, COVID-19 status, age in years and sex. HLA class I and class II types, where available, came from metadata supplied by the sample provider rather than from assay-based typing. What the study reported, not specific to this receptor: How much clinical and demographic metadata was included differed by source and by participant, and the metadata was provided uncurated.

The collaborating institutions used their own protocols to collect whole blood in K2EDTA tubes. For TCRbeta analysis, collaborator samples were shipped as frozen whole blood, as isolated PBMCs, or as DNA extracted from either sample type. TCRbeta CDR3 regions were amplified from genomic DNA using the immunoSEQ Assay, a bias-controlled multiplex PCR. In the source study's methods: Within the assay, amplification of reference gene primers was used to estimate how many nucleated cells each sample contained. To quantify the absolute abundance of each unique TCRbeta CDR3 rearrangement, sequence reads were collapsed and filtered. For each sample, productive Simpson clonality was calculated by taking the square root of Simpson's diversity index across productive rearrangements. Held by TCRdb, this immuneACCESS table contains in-frame sequences only and omits some clones. Under half of the omission traces to an unresolved V gene where checked; the cause of the rest is unknown. The DNA gave D and trimming, while V, J and clone size come from that table. This sample is represented by nearly 25,000 clones; 80% to 85% of them were singletons. The top ten hold about 9% of the sample.

This TCR was recovered from a human donor in a cohort sampled during active COVID-19. Source material: peripheral blood.

The sequenced DNA is TGTGCCACCAGTGATCCGGACCCTCGACAGGGAAACCAAGAGACCCAGTACTTC. This encodes CATSDPDPRQGNQETQYF. This chain is built from TRBV24-1 and TRBJ2-5, and 7 bases in between align with TRBD1. Measured from the cysteine to the phenylalanine, the CDR3 is 18 residues long. The retained sequence is limited to the CDR3, 54 bases, with the frame set at the first base. For CDR1 and CDR2, the germline V gene lists KGHDR and SFDVKD. Germline trimming amounts to 3 bases on V and 0 bases on J, with 12 as the count of junction bases outside the gene matches.